This paragraph covers one T cell receptor (beta chain) sequence. Its specificity is unknown. The sample belongs to a study of blood T cells in healthy people across ages. Points from the study as a whole: It was not possible, with unsorted PBMCs, to conclusively compare naive and antigen-experienced cells.

The CDR3 is made up of 16 amino acids. V gave up 6 bases and J gave up 7 bases; unmatched junction bases: 14. A second PCR of 7 to 11 cycles used a sample-barcoded 5' primer and a J-beta primer mix. Each cDNA molecule was tagged by a template-switch adaptor with 12 random nucleotides. From the 5' RACE reads, TCRdb called clonotypes with MiXCR, one entry per CDR3 protein. The sample includes around 970,000 distinct CDR3 sequences, roughly half of them seen just once. The chain couples TRBV12-3 or TRBV12-4 to TRBJ2-1, with 8 bases lining up with TRBD2. This TCR came from a woman aged 55-69 years in good health. The sample was blood. CDR3 DNA sequence: TGTGCCAGCAGGCTAGCGGGTTCTAGCGGTGAGAATGAGCAGTTCTTC. This codes for CASRLAGSSGENEQFF.